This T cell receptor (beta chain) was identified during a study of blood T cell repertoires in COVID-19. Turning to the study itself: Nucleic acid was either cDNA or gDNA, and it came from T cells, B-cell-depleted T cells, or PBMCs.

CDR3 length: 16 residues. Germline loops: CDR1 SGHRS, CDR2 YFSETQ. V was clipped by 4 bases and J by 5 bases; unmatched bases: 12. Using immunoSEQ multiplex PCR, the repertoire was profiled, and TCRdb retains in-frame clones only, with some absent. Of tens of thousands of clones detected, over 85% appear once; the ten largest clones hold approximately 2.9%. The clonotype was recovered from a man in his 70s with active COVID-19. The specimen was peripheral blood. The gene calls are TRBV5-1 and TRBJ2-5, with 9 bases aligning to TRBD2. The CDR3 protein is CASSPGGSGGGETQYF. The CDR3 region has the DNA TGCGCCAGCAGCCCCGGCGGTAGCGGGGGAGGTGAGACCCAGTACTTC. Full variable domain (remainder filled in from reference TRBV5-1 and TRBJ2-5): KAGVTQTPRYLIKTRGQQVTLSCSPISGHRSVSWYQQTPGQGLQFLFEYFSETQRNKGNFPGRFSGRQFSNSRSEMNVSTLELGDSALYLCASSPGGSGGGETQYFGPGTRLLVL.